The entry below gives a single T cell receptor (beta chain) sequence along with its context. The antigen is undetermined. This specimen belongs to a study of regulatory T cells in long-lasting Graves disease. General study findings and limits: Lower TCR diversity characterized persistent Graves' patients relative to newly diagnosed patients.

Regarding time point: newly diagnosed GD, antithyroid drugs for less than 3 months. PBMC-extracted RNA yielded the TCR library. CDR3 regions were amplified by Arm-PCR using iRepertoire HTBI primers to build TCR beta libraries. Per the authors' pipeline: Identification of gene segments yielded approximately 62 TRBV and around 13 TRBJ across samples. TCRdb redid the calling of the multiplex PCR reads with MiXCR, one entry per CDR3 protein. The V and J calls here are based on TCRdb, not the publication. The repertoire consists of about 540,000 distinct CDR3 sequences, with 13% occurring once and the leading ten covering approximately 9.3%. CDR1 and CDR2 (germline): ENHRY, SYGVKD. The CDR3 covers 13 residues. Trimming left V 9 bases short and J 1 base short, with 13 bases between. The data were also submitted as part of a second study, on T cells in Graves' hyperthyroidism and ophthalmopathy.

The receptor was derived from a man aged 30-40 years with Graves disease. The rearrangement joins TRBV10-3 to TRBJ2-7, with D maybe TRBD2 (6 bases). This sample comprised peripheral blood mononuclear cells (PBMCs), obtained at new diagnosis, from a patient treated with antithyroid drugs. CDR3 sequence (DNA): TGTGCCATTGCCGGGACTGAATCCTACGAGCAGTACTTC. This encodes CAIAGTESYEQYF.